Sequencing of this T cell receptor (beta chain) was carried out in a study of blood T cell repertoires in COVID-19. Across the whole study: PBMCs, B-cell-depleted T cells, or T cells provided the cDNA or gDNA that made up the material.

Trimming cost V 2 bases and J 1 base, with 13 bases left between them. From germline, CDR1 is KGHDR and CDR2 SFDVKD. The CDR3 consists of 16 residues. Enrollees, about 18 to 95 years old, lived in 25 or so US areas. Methods used by the authors: The assay estimated nucleated cells by amplifying reference gene primers. Only in-frame clones appear in the TCRdb table, and some are missing; sequencing was by immunoSEQ multiplex PCR. V, J and clone size reflect that table, while D and trimming were determined from the DNA. The sample has about 320,000 clones, 80% to 90% seen once; the top ten hold approximately 9%.

This receptor was identified in a woman in her late teens or twenties who had recovered from COVID-19. The rearrangement links TRBV24-1 to TRBJ1-1, with a weak D call TRBD1 (6 bases). The sequencing sample was made of PBMCs or T cells enriched from blood (not recorded which). The CDR3 loop is CATSDSRQVTNTEAFF. CDR3 in DNA: TGTGCCACCAGTGATTCGCGACAGGTGACGAACACTGAAGCTTTCTTT.